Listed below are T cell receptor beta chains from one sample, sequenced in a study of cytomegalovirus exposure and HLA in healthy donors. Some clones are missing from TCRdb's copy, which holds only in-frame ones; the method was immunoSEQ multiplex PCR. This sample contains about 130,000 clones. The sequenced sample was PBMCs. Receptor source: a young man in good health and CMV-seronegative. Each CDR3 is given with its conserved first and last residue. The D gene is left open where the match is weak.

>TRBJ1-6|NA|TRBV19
TGTGCCAGTAGTTCCCGACAGGTATATTCACCCCTCCACTTT
CASSSRQVYSPLHF
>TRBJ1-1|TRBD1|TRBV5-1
TGCGCCAGCAGCGAGGGGGCTTACGGGGCTGAAGCTTTCTTT
CASSEGAYGAEAFF
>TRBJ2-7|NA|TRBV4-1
TGCGCCAGCAGCCAAGATACAGGGCAGGGGATCTACGAGCAGTACTTC
CASSQDTGQGIYEQYF
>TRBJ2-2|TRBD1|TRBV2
TGTGCCAGCCCGACAGGGACCGGGGAGCTGTTTTTT
CASPTGTGELFF
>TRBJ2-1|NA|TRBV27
TGTGCCAGCTCGGACGGGGGCTCCTACAATGAGCAGTTCTTC
CASSDGGSYNEQFF
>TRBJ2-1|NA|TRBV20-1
TGCAGTGCTAATTTCGCCCAGGGGTATTTCTTC
CSANFAQGYFF
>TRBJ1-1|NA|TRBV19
TGTGCCAGTAGTATAGAAGTGACGGACAGCACTGAAGCTTTCTTT
CASSIEVTDSTEAFF
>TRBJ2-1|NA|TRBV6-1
TGTGCCAGCAGTGAATTCAAGGGGGGGGTCGACAATGAGCAGTTCTTC
CASSEFKGGVDNEQFF
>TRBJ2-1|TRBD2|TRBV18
TGTGCCAGCTCACCGAAGGCGGGAGGGCCTGGTGAGCAGTTCTTC
CASSPKAGGPGEQFF
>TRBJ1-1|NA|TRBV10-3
TGTGCCATCAGTGAGTCGTCCAGAGAAGCTTTCTTT
CAISESSREAFF
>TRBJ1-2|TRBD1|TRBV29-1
TGCAGCGTTGGGGGACAGGTTCGTGGCTACACCTTC
CSVGGQVRGYTF
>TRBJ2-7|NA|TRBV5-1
TGCGCCAGCAGCTTGGCTGGGGCAGGTCCTGGCGAGCAGTACTTC
CASSLAGAGPGEQYF
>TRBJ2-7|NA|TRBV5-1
TGCGCCAGCAGCTTGGAGCTCCGGGTGACCTACGAGCAGTACTTC
CASSLELRVTYEQYF
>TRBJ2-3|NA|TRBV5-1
TGCGCCAGCAGGCCTGTCCGGGTCTCGGGCACAGATACGCAGTATTTT
CASRPVRVSGTDTQYF
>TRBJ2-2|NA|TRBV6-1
TGTGCCAGCAGTGAATCGCCGCCGGGACTTATCACCGGGGAGCTGTTTTTT
CASSESPPGLITGELFF
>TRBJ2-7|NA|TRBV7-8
TGTGCCAGCAGCTTAGAAGGGGCTTCGAGGGGGGGCGAGCAGTACTTC
CASSLEGASRGGEQYF
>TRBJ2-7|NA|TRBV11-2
TGTGCCAGCAGCTTCGGGGGACGCCCCTACGAGCAGTACTTC
CASSFGGRPYEQYF
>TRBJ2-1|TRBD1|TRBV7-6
TGTGCCAGCAGCTCGGGACAGAGCAATGAGCAGTTCTTC
CASSSGQSNEQFF
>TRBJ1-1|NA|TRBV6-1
TGTGCCAGCAGTCCGGGACAAAGGAACACTGAAGCTTTCTTT
CASSPGQRNTEAFF
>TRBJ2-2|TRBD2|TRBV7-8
TGTGCCAGCAGCTCAACCCCGGGAGGCGAAACCGGGGAGCTGTTTTTT
CASSSTPGGETGELFF
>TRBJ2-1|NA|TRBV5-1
TGCGCCAGCAGCTTGGCCCCCGACGACTATGAGCAGTTCTTC
CASSLAPDDYEQFF
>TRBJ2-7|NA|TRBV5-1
TGCGCCAGCAGCTTAGGGGGGGCAGCATCCTACGAGCAGTACTTC
CASSLGGAASYEQYF
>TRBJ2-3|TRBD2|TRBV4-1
TGCGCCAGCAGCCAAAAGACTAGCGGGGGGACAGATACGCAGTATTTT
CASSQKTSGGTDTQYF
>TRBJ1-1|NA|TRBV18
TGTGCCAGCTCACCCCCAGGATTCACTGAAGCTTTCTTT
CASSPPGFTEAFF
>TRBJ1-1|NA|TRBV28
TGTGCCAGTCTTTCGCTAGACGCTGAAGCTTTCTTT
CASLSLDAEAFF
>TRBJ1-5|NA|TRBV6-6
TGTGCCAGCAGCCCCCCGGGGGGTCAGCCCCAGCATTTT
CASSPPGGQPQHF
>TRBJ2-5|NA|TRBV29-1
TGCAGCGTTGGGGGGACAACTGAGACCCAGTACTTC
CSVGGTTETQYF
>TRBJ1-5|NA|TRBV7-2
TGTGCCAGCAGCGGCCGGGGGGGAGCGCAGCCCCAGCATTTT
CASSGRGGAQPQHF
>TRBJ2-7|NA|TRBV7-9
TGTGCCAGCAGATCCGGGACGGGGGATAACGAGCAGTACTTC
CASRSGTGDNEQYF
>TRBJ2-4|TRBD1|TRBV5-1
TGCGCCAGCAGCTTGTTGCGGGGACAGGGGGACATTCAGTACTTC
CASSLLRGQGDIQYF
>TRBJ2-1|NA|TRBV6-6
TGTGCCAGCAGGACTATTAGCTCCTACAATGAGCAGTTCTTC
CASRTISSYNEQFF
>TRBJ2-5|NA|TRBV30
TGTGCCTGGAGTGTACAGGCGCAAGAGACCCAGTACTTC
CAWSVQAQETQYF
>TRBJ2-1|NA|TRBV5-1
TGCGCCAGCACCCTGGGGGGAACTCCCTACAATGAGCAGTTCTTC
CASTLGGTPYNEQFF
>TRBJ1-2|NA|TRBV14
TGTGCCAGCAGCCAAGAAGGAGTGAAAACCTTC
CASSQEGVKTF
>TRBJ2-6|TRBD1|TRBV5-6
TGTGCCAGCGGGGGACAGGGGTCACTTGCTGGGGCCAACGTCCTGACTTTC
CASGGQGSLAGANVLTF
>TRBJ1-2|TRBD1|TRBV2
TGTGCCAGCACGGTCGGGGGACAGGGCTATGGCTACACCTTC
CASTVGGQGYGYTF
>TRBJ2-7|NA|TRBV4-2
TGTGCCAGCAGCCAACAGGGATTGAACCCGGCTCCCGAGCAGTACTTC
CASSQQGLNPAPEQYF
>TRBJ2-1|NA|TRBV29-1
TGCAGCGTTGTTCGGGACAGCGGGTTCTACAATGAGCAGTTCTTC
CSVVRDSGFYNEQFF
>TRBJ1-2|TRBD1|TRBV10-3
TGTGCCACGAGGGGGGGACAGGGGAACTATGGCTACACCTTC
CATRGGQGNYGYTF
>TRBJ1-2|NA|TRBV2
TGTGCCAGCAGCCAACCGGGAGAGCAGGGCTACACCTTC
CASSQPGEQGYTF
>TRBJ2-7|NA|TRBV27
TGTGCCGGGGCCCTTAATTACGAGCAGTACTTC
CAGALNYEQYF
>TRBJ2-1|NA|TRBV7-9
TGTGCCAGCACCAAAGAGGCAAGCTCCTACAATGAGCAGTTCTTC
CASTKEASSYNEQFF
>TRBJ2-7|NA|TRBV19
TGTGCCAGTAGTATAGAGGCGCGGGGCCCAGGCGAGCAGTACTTC
CASSIEARGPGEQYF
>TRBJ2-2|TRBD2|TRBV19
TGTGCCAGTAGTATTAAGCGGGAGGTAATCTCGGTACTGTTTTTT
CASSIKREVISVLFF
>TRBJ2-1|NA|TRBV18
TGTGCCAGCTCACCACCTAACTTCGGCTGGGGCGCCTCCAATGAGCAGTTCTTC
CASSPPNFGWGASNEQFF
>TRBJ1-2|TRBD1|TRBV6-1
TGTGCCAGCAGTGGGGGGACAGCGTATGGCTACACCTTC
CASSGGTAYGYTF
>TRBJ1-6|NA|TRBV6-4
TGTGCCAGCCTTAATTCACCCCTCCACTTT
CASLNSPLHF
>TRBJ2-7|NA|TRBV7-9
TGTGCCAGCAGCACCATCGACGGACATCATTCCTACGAGCAGTACTTC
CASSTIDGHHSYEQYF
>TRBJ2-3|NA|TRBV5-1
TGCGCCAGCAGCTTGGACGGCAGGCCCCCCACAGATACGCAGTATTTT
CASSLDGRPPTDTQYF